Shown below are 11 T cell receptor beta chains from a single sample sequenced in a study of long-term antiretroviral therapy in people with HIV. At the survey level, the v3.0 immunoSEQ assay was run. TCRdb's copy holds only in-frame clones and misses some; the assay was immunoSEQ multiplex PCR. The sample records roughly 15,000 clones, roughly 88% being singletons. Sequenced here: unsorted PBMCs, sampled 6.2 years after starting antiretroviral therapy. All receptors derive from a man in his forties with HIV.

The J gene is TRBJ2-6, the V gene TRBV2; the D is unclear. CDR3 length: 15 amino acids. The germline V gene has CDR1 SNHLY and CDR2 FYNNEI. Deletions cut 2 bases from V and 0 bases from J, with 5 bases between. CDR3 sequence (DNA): TGTGCCAGCAGTGAAACCGGCTCTGGGGCCAACGTCCTGACTTTC. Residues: CASSETGSGANVLTF.

CDR3 DNA sequence: TGTGCCAGCAGCTTGGGATTGGTGGATGACTATGGCTACACCTTC. This sequence encodes CASSLGLVDDYGYTF. The chain carries TRBV5-6 and TRBJ1-2, with D unresolved. The germline CDR1 and CDR2 sequences are SGHDT and YYEEEE. Trimming stripped 0 bases from V and 3 bases from J, with 12 bases between. This CDR3 comprises 15 residues.

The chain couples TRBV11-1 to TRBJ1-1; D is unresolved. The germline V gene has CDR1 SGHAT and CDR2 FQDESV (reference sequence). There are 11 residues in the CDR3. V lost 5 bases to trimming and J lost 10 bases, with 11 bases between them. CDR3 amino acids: CASSIGGRAFF. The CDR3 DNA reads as TGTGCCAGCAGCATAGGTGGCCGAGCTTTCTTT.

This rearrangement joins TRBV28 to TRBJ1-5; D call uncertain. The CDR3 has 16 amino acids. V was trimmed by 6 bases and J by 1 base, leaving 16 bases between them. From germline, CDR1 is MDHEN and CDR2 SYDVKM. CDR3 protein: CASRHHWEGSNQPQHF. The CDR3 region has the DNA TGTGCCAGCAGGCACCATTGGGAGGGCAGCAATCAGCCCCAGCATTTT.

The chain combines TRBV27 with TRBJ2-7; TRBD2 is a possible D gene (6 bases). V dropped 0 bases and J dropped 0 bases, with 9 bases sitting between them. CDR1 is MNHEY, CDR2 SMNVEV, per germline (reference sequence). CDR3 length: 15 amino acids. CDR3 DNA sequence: TGTGCCAGCAGTTTATCGTCCGGGAGCTCCTACGAGCAGTACTTC. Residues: CASSLSSGSSYEQYF.

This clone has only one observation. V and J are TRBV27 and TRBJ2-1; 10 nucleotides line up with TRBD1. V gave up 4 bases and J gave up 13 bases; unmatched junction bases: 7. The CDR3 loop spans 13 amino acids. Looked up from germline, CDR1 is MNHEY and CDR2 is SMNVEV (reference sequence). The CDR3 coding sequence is TGTGCCAGCAGTTCGCCGGGACAGGGGCGACAGTTCTTC. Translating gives CASSSPGQGRQFF.

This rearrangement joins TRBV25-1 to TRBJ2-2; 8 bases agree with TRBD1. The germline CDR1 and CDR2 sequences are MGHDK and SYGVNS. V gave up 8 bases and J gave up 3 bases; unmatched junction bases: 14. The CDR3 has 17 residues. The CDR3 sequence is CASGLFRTGSYTGELFF. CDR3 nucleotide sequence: TGTGCCAGCGGTCTCTTTAGGACAGGGTCGTACACCGGGGAGCTGTTTTTT.

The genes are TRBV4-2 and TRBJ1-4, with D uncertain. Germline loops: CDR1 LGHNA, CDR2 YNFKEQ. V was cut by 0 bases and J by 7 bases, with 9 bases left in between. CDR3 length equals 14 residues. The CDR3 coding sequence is TGTGCCAGCAGCCAAGATACAGCTGGTGAAAAACTGTTTTTT. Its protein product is CASSQDTAGEKLFF.

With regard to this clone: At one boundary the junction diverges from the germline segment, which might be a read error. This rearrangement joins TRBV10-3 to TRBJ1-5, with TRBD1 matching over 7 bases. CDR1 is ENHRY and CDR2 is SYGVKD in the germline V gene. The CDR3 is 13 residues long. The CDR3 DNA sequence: TGTGCCAGCAGTTACGGACAGGATCGCCCCCAGCATTTT. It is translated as CASSYGQDRPQHF.

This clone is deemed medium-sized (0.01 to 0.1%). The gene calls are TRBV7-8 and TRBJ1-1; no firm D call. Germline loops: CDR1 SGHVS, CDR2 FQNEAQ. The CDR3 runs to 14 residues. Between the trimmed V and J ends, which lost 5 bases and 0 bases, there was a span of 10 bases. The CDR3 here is CASSTLNMNTEAFF. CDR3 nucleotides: TGTGCCAGCAGCACCCTAAATATGAACACTGAAGCTTTCTTT.

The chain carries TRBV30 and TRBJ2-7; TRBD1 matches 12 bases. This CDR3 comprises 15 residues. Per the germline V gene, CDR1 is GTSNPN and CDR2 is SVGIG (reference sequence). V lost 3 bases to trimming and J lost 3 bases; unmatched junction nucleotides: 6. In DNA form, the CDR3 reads TGTGCCTGGAGGGGGGGGACAGGGGGCGTCTACGAGCAGTACTTC. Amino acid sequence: CAWRGGTGGVYEQYF.